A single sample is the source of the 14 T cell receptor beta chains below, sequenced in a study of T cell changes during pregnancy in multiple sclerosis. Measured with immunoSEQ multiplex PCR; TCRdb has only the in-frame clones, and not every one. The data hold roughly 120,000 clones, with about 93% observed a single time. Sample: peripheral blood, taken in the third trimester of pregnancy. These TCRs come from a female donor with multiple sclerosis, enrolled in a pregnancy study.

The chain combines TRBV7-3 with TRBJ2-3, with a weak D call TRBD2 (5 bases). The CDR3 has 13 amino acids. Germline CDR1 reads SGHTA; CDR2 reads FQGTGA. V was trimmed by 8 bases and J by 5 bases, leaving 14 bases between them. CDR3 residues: CASSVGMVDTQYF. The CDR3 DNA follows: TGTGCCAGCTCTGTCGGGATGGTAGATACGCAGTATTTT. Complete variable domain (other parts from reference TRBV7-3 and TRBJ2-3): GAGVSQTPSNKVTEKGKYVELRCDPISGHTALYWYRQSLGQGPEFLIYFQGTGAADDSGLPNDRFFAVRPEGSVSTLKIQRTERGDSAVYLCASSVGMVDTQYFGPGTRLTVL.

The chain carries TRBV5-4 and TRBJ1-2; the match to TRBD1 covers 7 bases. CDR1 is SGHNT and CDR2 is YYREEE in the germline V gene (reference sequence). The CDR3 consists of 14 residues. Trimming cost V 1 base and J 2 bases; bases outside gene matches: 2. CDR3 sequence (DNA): TGTGCCAGCAGCTTGATACAGGGGAACTATGGCTACACCTTC. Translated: CASSLIQGNYGYTF.

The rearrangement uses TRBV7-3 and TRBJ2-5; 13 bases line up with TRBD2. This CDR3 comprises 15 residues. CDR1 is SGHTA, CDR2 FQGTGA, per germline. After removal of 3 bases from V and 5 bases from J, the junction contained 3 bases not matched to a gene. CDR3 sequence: CASSFGLAGDETQYF. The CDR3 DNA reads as TGTGCCAGCAGCTTTGGACTAGCGGGGGACGAGACCCAGTACTTC.

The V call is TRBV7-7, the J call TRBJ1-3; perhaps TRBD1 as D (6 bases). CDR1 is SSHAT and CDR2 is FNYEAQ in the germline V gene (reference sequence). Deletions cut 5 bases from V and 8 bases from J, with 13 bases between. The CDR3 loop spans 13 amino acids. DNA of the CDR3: TGTGCCAGCAGCGCAGGGGAGTGGGACACCATATATTTT. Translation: CASSAGEWDTIYF.

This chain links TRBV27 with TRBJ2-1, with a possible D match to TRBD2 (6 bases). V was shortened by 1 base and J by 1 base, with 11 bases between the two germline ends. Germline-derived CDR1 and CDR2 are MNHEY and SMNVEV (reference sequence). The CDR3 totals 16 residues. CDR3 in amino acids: CASSLWPSASYNEQFF. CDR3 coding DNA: TGTGCCAGCAGTTTATGGCCTAGCGCATCCTACAATGAGCAGTTCTTC.

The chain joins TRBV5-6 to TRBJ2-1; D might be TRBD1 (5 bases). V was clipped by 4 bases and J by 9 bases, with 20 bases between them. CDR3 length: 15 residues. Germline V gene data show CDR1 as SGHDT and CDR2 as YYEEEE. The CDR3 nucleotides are TGTGCCAGCAGCCGGGCCAGGGCAGGTCCAGCTGAGCAGTTCTTC. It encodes CASSRARAGPAEQFF.

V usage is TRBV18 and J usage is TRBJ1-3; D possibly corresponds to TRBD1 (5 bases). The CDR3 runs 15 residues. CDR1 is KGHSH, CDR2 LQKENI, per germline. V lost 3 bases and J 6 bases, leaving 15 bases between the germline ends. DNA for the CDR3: TGTGCCAGCTCACCGCTAGGGAGCGGGACAAACACCATATATTTT. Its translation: CASSPLGSGTNTIYF.

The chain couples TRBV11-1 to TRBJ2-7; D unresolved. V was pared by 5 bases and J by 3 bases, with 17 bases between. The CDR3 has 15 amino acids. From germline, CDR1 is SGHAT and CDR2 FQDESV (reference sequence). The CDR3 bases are TGTGCCAGCAGCCTCGTCCAGTCCCACCTCTACGAGCAGTACTTC. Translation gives CASSLVQSHLYEQYF.

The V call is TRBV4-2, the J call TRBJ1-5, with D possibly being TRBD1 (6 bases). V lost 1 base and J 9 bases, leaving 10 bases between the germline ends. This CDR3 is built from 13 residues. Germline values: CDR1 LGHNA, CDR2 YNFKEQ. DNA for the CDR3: TGTGCCAGCAGCCAAGGGGGGGGGCGGCCCCAGCATTTT. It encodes CASSQGGGRPQHF.

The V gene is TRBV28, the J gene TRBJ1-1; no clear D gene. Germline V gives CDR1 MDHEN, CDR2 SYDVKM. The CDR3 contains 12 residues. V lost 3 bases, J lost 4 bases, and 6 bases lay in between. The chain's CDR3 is CASSFYPTEAFF. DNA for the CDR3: TGTGCCAGCAGTTTCTATCCCACTGAAGCTTTCTTT.

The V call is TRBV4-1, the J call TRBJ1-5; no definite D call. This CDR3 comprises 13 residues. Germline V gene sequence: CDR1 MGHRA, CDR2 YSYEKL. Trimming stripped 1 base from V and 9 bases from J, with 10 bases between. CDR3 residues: CASSQVRGGPQHF. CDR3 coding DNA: TGCGCCAGCAGCCAAGTTCGGGGAGGGCCCCAGCATTTT.

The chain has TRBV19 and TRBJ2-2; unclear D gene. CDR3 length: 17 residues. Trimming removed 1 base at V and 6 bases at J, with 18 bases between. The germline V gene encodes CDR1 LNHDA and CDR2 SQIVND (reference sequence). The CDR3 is CASSIGVRLGAAGELFF. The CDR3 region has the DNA TGTGCCAGTAGTATAGGGGTTCGGCTAGGTGCCGCCGGGGAGCTGTTTTTT.

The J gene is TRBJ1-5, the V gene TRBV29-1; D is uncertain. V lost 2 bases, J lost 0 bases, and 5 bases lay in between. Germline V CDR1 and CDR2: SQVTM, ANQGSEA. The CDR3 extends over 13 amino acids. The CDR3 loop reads CSVETSSNQPQHF. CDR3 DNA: TGCAGCGTTGAAACCAGTAGCAATCAGCCCCAGCATTTT.

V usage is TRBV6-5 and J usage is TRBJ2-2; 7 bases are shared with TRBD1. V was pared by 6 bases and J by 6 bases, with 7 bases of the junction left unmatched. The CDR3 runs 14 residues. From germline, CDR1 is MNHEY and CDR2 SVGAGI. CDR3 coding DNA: TGTGCCAGCAGCACACAGGGGAAGGCCGGGGAGCTGTTTTTT. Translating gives CASSTQGKAGELFF.